This T cell receptor (beta chain) was sequenced in a study of OX40 agonist ivuxolimab in advanced cancers. Whole-study findings and limits: Expansion of clones was among the lowest in partial responders at 0.1-3.0 mg/kg.

Profiling relied on immunoSEQ multiplex PCR, and the TCRdb table lists in-frame clones only, not all of them. The sample shows about 82,000 clones, around 85% of them seen only once. As to this clone: Antigen specificity is unknown.

This receptor was identified in an adult with an advanced solid tumor such as melanoma, head and neck, liver or kidney cancer. The sequencing used CD4+ or CD8+ T cells sorted from blood, collected in a trial of the OX40 agonist ivuxolimab.

CDR3 coding DNA: TGTGCCAGCAGTTCCCCCTCGACACAGGGTGCCGAGCAGTACTTC. Translated: CASSSPSTQGAEQYF. The chain joins TRBV28 to TRBJ2-7; maybe TRBD1 (6 bases). Germline V gene data show CDR1 as MDHEN and CDR2 as SYDVKM. The ends were cut back, 4 bases at V and 6 bases at J, with 19 bases in the middle. This CDR3 is built from 15 residues.